Following are 15 T cell receptor beta chains from one sample sequenced in a study of OX40 agonist ivuxolimab in advanced cancers. Produced via immunoSEQ multiplex PCR; TCRdb's table is partial and in-frame only. The sample includes around 69,000 clones, 80% to 90% seen only once; the top ten take around 1.5%. The sequenced sample was CD4+ or CD8+ T cells sorted from blood, obtained in a trial of the OX40 agonist ivuxolimab. These receptors all stem from an adult with an advanced solid tumor such as melanoma, head and neck, liver or kidney cancer.

This chain uses TRBV27 with TRBJ2-3, with a possible D match to TRBD2 (5 bases). The V end was cut by 3 bases, the J end by 7 bases, with 20 bases between. The CDR3 length is 16 residues. CDR1 is MNHEY and CDR2 is SMNVEV in the germline V gene (reference sequence). In nucleotides, the CDR3 is TGTGCCAGCAGTTTGGCGGGCGGTTTGGTACATAATACGCAGTATTTT. The encoded protein is CASSLAGGLVHNTQYF.

The CDR3 sequence is CASSLEGRGVNNEQFF. The CDR3 bases are TGCGCCAGCAGCTTGGAGGGCAGGGGCGTAAACAATGAGCAGTTCTTC. The chain uses TRBV5-1 and TRBJ2-1; weak D call: TRBD1 (6 bases). The V gene's germline CDR1 is SGHRS and CDR2 YFSETQ. With 0 bases removed from V and 5 bases from J, the gap between germline ends came to 15 bases. The CDR3 extends over 16 amino acids.

The chain uses TRBV29-1 and TRBJ2-5, with 8 bases aligning to TRBD1. Germline loops: CDR1 SQVTM, CDR2 ANQGSEA. Trimming at V came to 6 bases and at J to 5 bases, leaving 8 bases not matched to a gene. This CDR3 has 13 residues. CDR3 protein: CSVRDGDRETQYF. The CDR3 coding sequence is TGCAGCGTGAGGGACGGGGACAGGGAGACCCAGTACTTC. Full variable domain (missing parts from reference TRBV29-1 and TRBJ2-5): SAVISQKPSRDICQRGTSLTIQCQVDSQVTMMFWYRQQPGQSLTLIATANQGSEATYESGFVIDKFPISRPNLTFSTLTVSNMSPEDSSIYLCSVRDGDRETQYFGPGTRLLVL.

The chain carries TRBV29-1 and TRBJ2-5; 7 bases align to TRBD1. J lost 3 bases, V lost 4 bases, and 5 bases had no gene match. CDR3 length equals 13 residues. In germline, CDR1 is SQVTM, CDR2 ANQGSEA. This CDR3 reads CSVGTGAKETQYF. CDR3 coding DNA: TGCAGCGTTGGAACAGGGGCGAAAGAGACCCAGTACTTC.

The V and J genes are TRBV4-3 and TRBJ2-1, with TRBD2 as a possible D gene (6 bases). The length of the CDR3 is 17 residues. The V gene's germline CDR1 is LGHNA and CDR2 YSLEER. V lost 0 bases and J 7 bases, leaving 19 bases between the germline ends. CDR3 nucleotide sequence: TGCGCCAGCAGCCAAGATAGTGTCGGGAGCCGAGTAAATGAGCAGTTCTTC. Protein product: CASSQDSVGSRVNEQFF.

The genes are TRBV16 and TRBJ2-6, with 7 bases aligning to TRBD2. Germline V gene lookup returns CDR1 KGHSY and CDR2 FQNENV. This CDR3 comprises 17 residues. The V and J ends lost 0 bases and 4 bases, in that order; junction bases with no gene match: 6. The CDR3 loop is CASSQSELAFGANVLTF. As DNA, the CDR3 is TGTGCCAGCAGCCAATCGGAACTAGCGTTCGGGGCCAACGTCCTGACTTTC.

J is TRBJ2-5 and V is TRBV28; TRBD1 agrees at 7 bases. The ends lost 5 bases at V and 5 bases at J; junction bases unmatched: 14. CDR3 size: 16 residues. Germline-derived CDR1 and CDR2 are MDHEN and SYDVKM. Written as DNA, the CDR3 is TGTGCCAGCAGTCCCCCTTCTGATCCGGGACAGGAGACCCAGTACTTC. Translation: CASSPPSDPGQETQYF.

The chain uses TRBV2 and TRBJ2-4; D is uncertain. Trimming pared 6 bases from V and 1 base from J, leaving 13 bases between. The CDR3 consists of 15 residues. Germline-derived CDR1 and CDR2 are SNHLY and FYNNEI. The chain's CDR3 is CASRELRAAKNIQYF. CDR3 sequence (DNA): TGTGCCAGCAGAGAGCTACGGGCGGCCAAAAACATTCAGTACTTC.

This clone was seen a handful of times. The chain links TRBV20-1 to TRBJ2-1; D is undetermined. Trimming cost V 6 bases and J 10 bases, with 13 bases left between them. The CDR3 runs 11 residues. The germline CDR1 and CDR2 sequences are DFQATT and SNEGSKA (reference sequence). CDR3 bases: TGCAGTGCCACTCCGGAAGGAGAGCAGTTCTTC. The encoded protein is CSATPEGEQFF.

The chain employs TRBV7-2 and TRBJ1-2, with D perhaps TRBD1 (6 bases). The ends were cut back, 3 bases at V and 1 base at J, with 12 bases in the middle. This CDR3 region has 15 residues. The germline V gene has CDR1 SGHTA and CDR2 FQGNSA. The CDR3 here is CASSLVTGNNYGYTF. The CDR3 DNA is TGTGCCAGCAGCTTGGTGACAGGCAATAACTATGGCTACACCTTC.

This clone is a singleton in its sample. This chain joins TRBV6-5 and TRBJ1-1; D ambiguous. Trimming shortened V by 11 bases and J by 4 bases, and 17 bases separated the two germline ends. The germline CDR1 and CDR2 sequences are MNHEY and SVGAGI. This CDR3 spans 13 amino acids. CDR3: CASNPSFGTEAFF. The CDR3 DNA reads as TGTGCCTCTAATCCCTCTTTTGGCACTGAAGCTTTCTTT.

The chain couples TRBV6-4 to TRBJ2-6; no definite D call. CDR3 length equals 18 residues. Germline values: CDR1 MRHNA, CDR2 SNTAGT. Trimming shortened V by 4 bases and J by 5 bases, and 21 bases separated the two germline ends. CDR3 sequence reads: CASSVLNSRQSRANVLTF. In DNA form, the CDR3 reads TGTGCCAGCAGTGTTCTCAACTCACGACAAAGTCGGGCCAACGTCCTGACTTTC.

The chain links TRBV14 to TRBJ1-3; 8 bases map to TRBD1. The CDR3 spans 15 residues. CDR1 and CDR2 from the germline V gene are SGHDN and FVKESK. V shed 4 bases, J shed 3 bases, and the junction held 5 bases outside the gene matches. CDR3 nucleotide sequence: TGTGCCAGCAGCCCCCCAGGGGGCTTTGGAAACACCATATATTTT. Its translation is CASSPPGGFGNTIYF.

The chain is built from TRBV27 and TRBJ2-1, with 11 positions matching TRBD2. V trimming: 0 bases; J trimming: 2 bases; junction bases outside the gene matches: 6. The V gene's germline CDR1 is MNHEY and CDR2 SMNVEV (reference sequence). The CDR3 contains 18 residues. The CDR3, as DNA: TGTGCCAGCAGTTTATCGACGGGACTAGCGGATGCCTACAATGAGCAGTTCTTC. This sequence encodes CASSLSTGLADAYNEQFF.

J is TRBJ2-1 and V is TRBV11-3; D not certain. Trimming left V 4 bases short and J 8 bases short, with 9 bases between. The CDR3 is made up of 12 amino acids. The germline gives CDR1 SGHNT, CDR2 YENEEA. The CDR3 loop reads CASSSRGDEQFF. In DNA form, the CDR3 reads TGTGCCAGCAGCTCCCGTGGCGATGAGCAGTTCTTC. The full variable domain, rest sourced from reference TRBV11-3 and TRBJ2-1, is EAGVVQSPRYKIIEKKQPVAFWCNPISGHNTLYWYLQNLGQGPELLIRYENEEAVDDSQLPKDRFSAERLKGVDSTLKIQPAELGDSAVYLCASSSRGDEQFFGPGTRLTVL.